The rows below give T cell receptor beta chains drawn from one sample of a study of T cells in Graves' hyperthyroidism and ophthalmopathy. TCRdb independently ran MiXCR on the multiplex PCR reads; one entry per CDR3 protein. The table has 550,000 to 600,000 distinct CDR3 sequences, 16% seen once; the top ten hold approximately 18%. The sequenced sample was blood. These receptors were taken from a young woman with Graves' hyperthyroidism. CDR3s include the opening cysteine and the closing phenylalanine or tryptophan. A D gene is named only where the DNA matches it firmly. Expanded clones are given a class, and other clones once, few, many or no size at all.

abundance: many
v_gene: TRBV6-5
j_gene: TRBJ1-1
d_gene: .
len: 12
CDR3nt: TGTGCCAGCAAGGTAGGGAACACTGAAGCTTTCTTT
CDR3aa: CASKVGNTEAFF

abundance: .
v_gene: TRBV12-3/TRBV12-4
j_gene: TRBJ1-5
d_gene: .
len: 15
CDR3nt: TGTGCCAGCAGTGCCGGACAGACATTCAATCAGCCCCAGCATTTT
CDR3aa: CASSAGQTFNQPQHF

abundance: many
v_gene: TRBV12-3/TRBV12-4
j_gene: TRBJ1-2
d_gene: .
len: 12
CDR3nt: TGTGCCAGCAGTCTGGGTTCTTATGGCTACACCTTC
CDR3aa: CASSLGSYGYTF

abundance: few
v_gene: TRBV6-2/TRBV6-3
j_gene: TRBJ2-3
d_gene: .
len: 15
CDR3nt: TGTGCCAGCACACCGACCTGGGGGAACACAGATACGCAGTATTTT
CDR3aa: CASTPTWGNTDTQYF

abundance: many
v_gene: TRBV12-3/TRBV12-4
j_gene: TRBJ2-7
d_gene: .
len: 14
CDR3nt: TGTGCCAGCACCCCAGAGTACAGGGCTAACGAGCAGTACTTC
CDR3aa: CASTPEYRANEQYF

abundance: few
v_gene: TRBV28
j_gene: TRBJ1-2
d_gene: TRBD1
len: 14
CDR3nt: TGTGCCAGCAGTTTCTGGGACAGGGTGCAAGGCTACACCTTC
CDR3aa: CASSFWDRVQGYTF

abundance: .
v_gene: TRBV20-1
j_gene: TRBJ2-1
d_gene: .
len: 16
CDR3nt: TGCAGTGCTAGAGATCTAAGCGGGCGTTCCTACAATGAGCAGTTCTTC
CDR3aa: CSARDLSGRSYNEQFF

abundance: .
v_gene: TRBV12-5
j_gene: TRBJ2-5
d_gene: TRBD2
len: 18
CDR3nt: TGTGCTAGTGGTTTGGGGACTAGCGGGAGGGCTAGCCAAGAGACCCAGTACTTC
CDR3aa: CASGLGTSGRASQETQYF

abundance: .
v_gene: TRBV20-1
j_gene: TRBJ2-7
d_gene: TRBD1
len: 14
CDR3nt: TGCAGTGCTTACCATCCGGGACAGGGTAAAGAGCAGTACTTC
CDR3aa: CSAYHPGQGKEQYF

abundance: few
v_gene: TRBV6-1
j_gene: TRBJ1-4
d_gene: .
len: 10
CDR3nt: TGTGCCAGCAAGTGGGAAAAACTGTTTTTT
CDR3aa: CASKWEKLFF

abundance: many
v_gene: TRBV7-2
j_gene: TRBJ2-7
d_gene: TRBD2
len: 16
CDR3nt: TGTGCCAGCAGCTTAGTGGCTAGCGGGGGACTCTACGAGCAGTACTTC
CDR3aa: CASSLVASGGLYEQYF

abundance: few
v_gene: TRBV12-3/TRBV12-4
j_gene: TRBJ2-2
d_gene: TRBD2
len: 13
CDR3nt: TGTGCCGGCCGGGACTATAGAACCGGGGAGCTGTTTTTT
CDR3aa: CAGRDYRTGELFF

abundance: many
v_gene: TRBV6-2/TRBV6-3
j_gene: TRBJ2-7
d_gene: TRBD2
len: 15
CDR3nt: TGTGCCAGCAGTTCTGGACTAGCGGGGGCCTACGAGCAGTACTTC
CDR3aa: CASSSGLAGAYEQYF

abundance: few
v_gene: TRBV15
j_gene: TRBJ1-1
d_gene: .
len: 12
CDR3nt: TGTGCCACCAGCAGAGTCCAGGGAACGGCTTTCTTT
CDR3aa: CATSRVQGTAFF

abundance: .
v_gene: TRBV4-1
j_gene: TRBJ2-3
d_gene: TRBD2
len: 23
CDR3nt: TGCGCCAGCAGCCTCACACCCCCCTTTCCGGGACTAGCGGGAGGGCGGTCCACAGATACGCAGTATTTT
CDR3aa: CASSLTPPFPGLAGGRSTDTQYF

abundance: many
v_gene: TRBV4-1
j_gene: TRBJ2-5
d_gene: .
len: 16
CDR3nt: TGCGCCAGCAGCCAATCCCAGAGACGGGAACAAGAGACCCAGTACTTC
CDR3aa: CASSQSQRREQETQYF

abundance: few
v_gene: TRBV11-2
j_gene: TRBJ2-7
d_gene: TRBD1
len: 14
CDR3nt: TGTGCCAGCAGCTTAGTTGGGACAGGTGTCGGGCAGTACTTC
CDR3aa: CASSLVGTGVGQYF

abundance: .
v_gene: TRBV27
j_gene: TRBJ1-4
d_gene: .
len: 13
CDR3nt: TGTGCCAGCAGTTTAAGGAGGGGCAGAAAACTGTTTTTT
CDR3aa: CASSLRRGRKLFF

abundance: once
v_gene: TRBV5-1
j_gene: TRBJ2-7
d_gene: .
len: 18
CDR3nt: TGTGCCAGCAGCCCCCACTGGAGGGGACCCACTCGCCACTACGAGCAGTACTTC
CDR3aa: CASSPHWRGPTRHYEQYF

abundance: .
v_gene: TRBV4-1
j_gene: TRBJ2-7
d_gene: .
len: 14
CDR3nt: TGCGCCAGCAGCCAGTCCCGGAGGGCCGGAGAGCAGTACTTC
CDR3aa: CASSQSRRAGEQYF

abundance: .
v_gene: TRBV3-1
j_gene: TRBJ2-7
d_gene: .
len: 11
CDR3nt: TGTGCCAGCAGGGTCGGGTACGAGCAGTACTTC
CDR3aa: CASRVGYEQYF

abundance: many
v_gene: TRBV5-1
j_gene: TRBJ2-5
d_gene: .
len: 14
CDR3nt: TGCGCCAGCAGCCCGGGGACGTTCGCCGAGACCCAGTACTTC
CDR3aa: CASSPGTFAETQYF

abundance: .
v_gene: TRBV12-3/TRBV12-4
j_gene: TRBJ1-6
d_gene: TRBD1
len: 17
CDR3nt: TGTGCCAGCAGTTTAGCCACCGGGACAGGCCTTAATTCACCCCTCCACTTT
CDR3aa: CASSLATGTGLNSPLHF

abundance: few
v_gene: TRBV20-1
j_gene: TRBJ2-7
d_gene: TRBD1
len: 12
CDR3nt: TGCAGTGCCGTAAAGGGGGCAGGGGAGCAGTACTTC
CDR3aa: CSAVKGAGEQYF

abundance: .
v_gene: TRBV7-8
j_gene: TRBJ1-4
d_gene: .
len: 15
CDR3nt: TGTGCCAGCAGCTTAGGTCGGGGCCGAGGTGAAAAACTGTTTTTT
CDR3aa: CASSLGRGRGEKLFF

abundance: few
v_gene: TRBV25-1
j_gene: TRBJ1-6
d_gene: .
len: 15
CDR3nt: TGTGCCAGCGGGGGAGGAGCTTCTTATAATTCACCCCTCCACTTT
CDR3aa: CASGGGASYNSPLHF

abundance: few
v_gene: TRBV6-1
j_gene: TRBJ2-4
d_gene: .
len: 14
CDR3nt: TGTGCCAGCTTCGGTCAGGGAAAACAAAACATTCAGTACTTC
CDR3aa: CASFGQGKQNIQYF

abundance: many
v_gene: TRBV2
j_gene: TRBJ1-1
d_gene: .
len: 15
CDR3nt: TGTGCCAGCAACCGAGACGTGTTCATGAACACTGAAGCTTTCTTT
CDR3aa: CASNRDVFMNTEAFF

abundance: many
v_gene: TRBV2
j_gene: TRBJ1-5
d_gene: .
len: 12
CDR3nt: TGTGCCAGTAAGGACAGAGATCAGCCCCAGCATTTT
CDR3aa: CASKDRDQPQHF

abundance: few
v_gene: TRBV5-6
j_gene: TRBJ2-7
d_gene: TRBD2
len: 15
CDR3nt: TGTGCCAGCAGCTTGGGGCTAGCGGAGCCCTACGAGCAGTACTTC
CDR3aa: CASSLGLAEPYEQYF

abundance: .
v_gene: TRBV15
j_gene: TRBJ2-3
d_gene: .
len: 14
CDR3nt: TGTGCCACCAGCAGTGAACTTTGGGCAGATACGCAGTATTTT
CDR3aa: CATSSELWADTQYF